What follows is one TCR beta chain and its context. What it binds is not known. The sample belongs to a study of glioma-infiltrating T cells after dendritic cell vaccination. Across the study: Samples are from glioblastoma patients in Phase I and II dendritic cell vaccine trials.

V gave up 0 bases and J gave up 7 bases, with 8 bases separating them. This CDR3 is built from 13 residues. Germline CDR1 and CDR2: SGHRS and YFSETQ. Notes on the study in general: Survival was not directly related to TCR clonality in these patients.

Up to 2 ug genomic DNA was used for TCRB CDR3 amplification. This table comes from immunoSEQ multiplex PCR, and its TCRdb copy is limited to in-frame clones, with some not included. The data contain tens of thousands of clones, about nine tenths of them singletons. Time point in this sample: after dendritic cell vaccination, including at tumor progression/relapse. The sequence derives from a human donor with glioblastoma. This chain links TRBV5-1 with TRBJ2-1; D is ambiguous. Sample: blood, taken after dendritic cell vaccination. CDR3 loop: CASSLDSLNEQFF. The CDR3 DNA follows: TGCGCCAGCAGCTTGGACTCCCTGAATGAGCAGTTCTTC.